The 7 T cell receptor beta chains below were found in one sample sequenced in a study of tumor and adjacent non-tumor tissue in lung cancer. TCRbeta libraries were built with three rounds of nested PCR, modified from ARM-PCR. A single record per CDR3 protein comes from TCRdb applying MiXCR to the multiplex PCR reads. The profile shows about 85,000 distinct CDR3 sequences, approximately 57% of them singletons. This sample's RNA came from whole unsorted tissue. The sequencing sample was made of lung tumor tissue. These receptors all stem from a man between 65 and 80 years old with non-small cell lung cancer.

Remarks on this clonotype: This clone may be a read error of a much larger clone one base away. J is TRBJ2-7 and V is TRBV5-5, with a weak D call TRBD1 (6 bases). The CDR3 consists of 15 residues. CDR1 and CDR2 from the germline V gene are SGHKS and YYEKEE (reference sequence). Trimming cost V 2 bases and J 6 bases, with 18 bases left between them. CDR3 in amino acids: CASSFFETGTLEQYF. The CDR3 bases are TGTGCCAGCAGCTTTTTCGAGACAGGCACCCTCGAGCAGTACTTC. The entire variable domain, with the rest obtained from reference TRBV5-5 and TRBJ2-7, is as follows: DAGVTQSPTHLIKTRGQQVTLRCSPISGHKSVSWYQQVLGQGPQFIFQYYEKEERGRGNFPDRFSARQFPNYSSELNVNALLLGDSALYLCASSFFETGTLEQYFGPGTRLTVT.

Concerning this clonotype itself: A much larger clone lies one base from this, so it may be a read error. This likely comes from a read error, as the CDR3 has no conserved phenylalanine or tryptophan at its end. The DNA for the CDR3 is TGCAGTGCTAGAGAGTACGTCGGCTTGAACACCGGGGAGCTGTTTTCT. It codes for CSAREYVGLNTGELFS. The chain recombines TRBV20-1 with TRBJ2-2, with D hard to call. The V gene's germline CDR1 is DFQATT and CDR2 SNEGSKA (reference sequence). Trimming took off 0 bases at V and 1 base at J, with 12 bases between the two ends. The CDR3 contains 16 residues.

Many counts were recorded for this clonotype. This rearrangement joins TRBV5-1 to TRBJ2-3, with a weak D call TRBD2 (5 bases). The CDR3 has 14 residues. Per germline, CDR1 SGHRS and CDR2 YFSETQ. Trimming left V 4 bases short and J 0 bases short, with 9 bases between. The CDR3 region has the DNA TGCGCCAGCAGCCGAAGGACTAGCACAGATACGCAGTATTTT. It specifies CASSRRTSTDTQYF.

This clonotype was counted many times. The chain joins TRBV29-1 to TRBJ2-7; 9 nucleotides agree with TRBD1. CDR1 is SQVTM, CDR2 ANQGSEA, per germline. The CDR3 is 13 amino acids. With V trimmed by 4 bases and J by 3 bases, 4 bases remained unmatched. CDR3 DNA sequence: TGCAGCGTTGGACAGGGGGAACTCTACGAGCAGTACTTC. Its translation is CSVGQGELYEQYF.

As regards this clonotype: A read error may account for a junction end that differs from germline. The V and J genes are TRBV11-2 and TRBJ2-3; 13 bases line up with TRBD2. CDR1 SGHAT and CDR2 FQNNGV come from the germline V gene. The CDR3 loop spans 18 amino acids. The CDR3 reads CASSLDRTSGRGADTQYF. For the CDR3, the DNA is TGTGCTAGCAGCTTAGACCGGACTAGCGGGAGAGGCGCAGATACGCAGTATTTT.

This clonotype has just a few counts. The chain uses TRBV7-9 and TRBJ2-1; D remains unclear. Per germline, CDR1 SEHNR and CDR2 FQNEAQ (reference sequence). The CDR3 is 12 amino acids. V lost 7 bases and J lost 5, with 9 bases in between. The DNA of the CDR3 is TGTGCCAGCAACAGACCAAACAATGAGCAGTTCTTC. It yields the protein CASNRPNNEQFF.

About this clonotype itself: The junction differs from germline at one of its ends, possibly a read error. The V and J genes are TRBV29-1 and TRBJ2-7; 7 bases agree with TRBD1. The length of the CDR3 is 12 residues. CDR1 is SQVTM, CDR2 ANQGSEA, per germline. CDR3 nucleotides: TGCGGCGTTGAAGTCCACCTGACAGGGAAGTACTTC. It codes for CGVEVHLTGKYF.